This T cell receptor (beta chain) comes out of a study of Graves' ophthalmopathy and Graves' hyperthyroidism. This clonotype was detected many times. The CDR3 is 14 amino acids. The germline CDR1 and CDR2 sequences are SGHTA and FQGTGA. V lost 8 bases to trimming and J lost 0 bases, with 10 bases between them. Using RNA transcripts, the TCR beta CDR3 regions were amplified. First-round RT-PCR used HTBI primers; second-round multiplex PCR followed. Using its own MiXCR run on the multiplex PCR reads, TCRdb lists one record per CDR3 protein. This table holds about 380,000 distinct CDR3 sequences, over 15% found once. Hyperthyroidism showing no ophthalmopathy within 18 months of follow-up was stable.

The specimen sequenced was peripheral blood. This receptor was identified in a woman in her late teens or twenties with stable Graves' hyperthyroidism. The chain employs TRBV7-3 and TRBJ2-2; D might be TRBD1 (5 bases). CDR3 residues: CASSSDTNTGELFF. CDR3 DNA sequence: TGTGCCAGCTCTTCGGACACGAACACCGGGGAGCTGTTTTTT.